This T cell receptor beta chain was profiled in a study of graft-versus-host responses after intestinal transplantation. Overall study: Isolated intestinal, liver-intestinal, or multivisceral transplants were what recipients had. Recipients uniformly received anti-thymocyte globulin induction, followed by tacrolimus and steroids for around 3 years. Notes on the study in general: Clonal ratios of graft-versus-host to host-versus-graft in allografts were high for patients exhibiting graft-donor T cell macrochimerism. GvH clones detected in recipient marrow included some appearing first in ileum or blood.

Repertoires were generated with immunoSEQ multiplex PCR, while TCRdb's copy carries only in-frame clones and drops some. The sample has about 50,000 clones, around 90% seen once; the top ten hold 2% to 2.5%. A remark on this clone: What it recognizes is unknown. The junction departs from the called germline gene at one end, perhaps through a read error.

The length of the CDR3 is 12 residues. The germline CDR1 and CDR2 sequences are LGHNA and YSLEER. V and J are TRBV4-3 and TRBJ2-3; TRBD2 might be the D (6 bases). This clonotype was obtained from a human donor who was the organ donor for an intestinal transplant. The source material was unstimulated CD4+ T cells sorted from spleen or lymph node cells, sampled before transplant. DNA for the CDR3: TGCGCCAGCAGCCAAGACCGGGGGACGCTGTATTTT. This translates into CASSQDRGTLYF.